These 2 T cell receptor beta chains came from one sample sequenced in a study of T-cell memory formation after mild COVID-19. TCRdb reprocessed the 5' RACE reads via MiXCR and lists one record per CDR3 protein. The sample consists of 98,000 or so distinct CDR3 sequences, roughly a sixth of them appearing once. Specimen: PBMCs or a T cell subset sorted from them (not recorded which). These receptors were collected from a man younger than 35 who had mild COVID-19 (a few samples of this study predate the infection). Cell type and time point are not known.

This clonotype has ten or more counts. The CDR3 loop is CSAYTADTQYF. The DNA of the CDR3 is TGCAGTGCTTATACAGCGGATACGCAGTATTTT. The chain has TRBV20-1 and TRBJ2-3; D gene uncertain. V was clipped by 5 bases and J by 6 bases, with 9 bases between them. Germline lookup yields CDR1 DFQATT and CDR2 SNEGSKA (reference sequence). CDR3 length: 11 residues.

This clonotype was recorded a few times. V usage is TRBV7-2 and J usage is TRBJ2-3; no reliable D call. The CDR3 covers 13 residues. V was pared by 4 bases and J by 4 bases, with 9 bases between. Per germline, CDR1 SGHTA and CDR2 FQGNSA. The CDR3 DNA is TGTGCCAGCAGCTCGGGCCCTCCAGATACGCAGTATTTT. Amino acid sequence: CASSSGPPDTQYF.